The present T cell receptor beta chain was sequenced within a study of control samples from healthy donors and cancer patients. The V gene end was trimmed by 1 base and the J gene end by 0 bases; junction bases not matched to a gene: 6. The germline V gene encodes CDR1 SEHNR and CDR2 FQNEAQ (reference sequence). The CDR3 is 17 residues long. Libraries were prepared by immunoSEQ multiplex PCR; TCRdb keeps only in-frame clonotypes and omits some of them. The top ten hold more than 15% of the sample, which has about 44,000 clones, over 65% seen once. J is TRBJ1-3 and V is TRBV7-9; 7 bases fit TRBD1. This clonotype was obtained from a male donor with melanoma. The sample taken for sequencing was formalin-fixed, paraffin-embedded tissue. The CDR3 here is CASSLGTGDLSGNTIYF. CDR3 DNA sequence: TGTGCCAGCAGCTTAGGGACAGGTGACCTCTCTGGAAACACCATATATTTT.